The rows below give T cell receptor beta chains drawn from one sample of a study of cytomegalovirus exposure and HLA in healthy donors. The repertoire was sequenced with immunoSEQ multiplex PCR; TCRdb's copy has only in-frame clones and lacks some. This table has more than 100,000 clones, approximately 72% appearing once. The source material was PBMCs. The receptors were gathered from a man aged 55 to 70 in good health and CMV-seropositive. CDR3s include the opening cysteine and the closing phenylalanine or tryptophan. Fields, in order: J gene, clone size, V gene, D gene, CDR3 protein, CDR3 DNA. A D gene is named only where the DNA matches it firmly. For some rows the clone size is stated as once, few or many, or as a class when expanded; others skip it.

>TRBJ1-2|once|TRBV18|TRBD1
CASSPPGTEYDYGYTF
TGTGCCAGCTCGCCTCCCGGGACAGAATACGACTATGGCTACACCTTC
>TRBJ1-2|NA|TRBV9|TRBD1
CASSSLRDRGGYTF
TGTGCCAGCAGCTCACTCCGGGACAGGGGGGGCTACACCTTC
>TRBJ2-7|NA|TRBV5-6|NA
CASSLTGTNNIISYEQYF
TGTGCCAGCAGCTTGACAGGGACGAATAATATTATCTCCTACGAGCAGTACTTC
>TRBJ2-1|NA|TRBV29-1|TRBD2
CSVAPGLAGGPVGNEQFF
TGCAGCGTCGCCCCGGGACTAGCGGGGGGGCCTGTAGGCAATGAGCAGTTCTTC
>TRBJ2-3|NA|TRBV18|TRBD1
CASSPQGVAPNTQYF
TGTGCCAGCTCACCCCAGGGGGTGGCTCCAAATACGCAGTATTTT
>TRBJ1-5|NA|TRBV7-9|TRBD1
CASSLIGGRNQPQHF
TGTGCCAGCAGCTTAATAGGGGGCCGCAATCAGCCCCAGCATTTT
>TRBJ1-3|NA|TRBV2|TRBD1
CASREQGRGNTIYF
TGTGCCAGCAGGGAACAGGGGAGAGGAAACACCATATATTTT
>TRBJ1-3|NA|TRBV6-6|NA
CASSLTGTGNTIYF
TGTGCCAGCAGTCTAACAGGGACCGGAAACACCATATATTTT
>TRBJ1-5|NA|TRBV25-1|NA
CASSGQGNQPQHF
TGTGCCAGCAGTGGCCAGGGCAATCAGCCCCAGCATTTT
>TRBJ2-3|NA|TRBV5-1|TRBD1
CASSLTGADTQYF
TGCGCCAGCAGCTTGACAGGGGCAGATACGCAGTATTTT
>TRBJ2-5|NA|TRBV10-2|NA
CASSWYGRQGETQYF
TGCGCCAGCAGTTGGTACGGGAGACAGGGAGAGACCCAGTACTTC
>TRBJ1-5|NA|TRBV2|TRBD1
CASREGQGNQPQHF
TGTGCCAGCAGGGAAGGACAGGGCAATCAGCCCCAGCATTTT
>TRBJ2-7|NA|TRBV7-2|TRBD2
CASSLAQGTGTSSYEQYF
TGTGCCAGCAGCTTAGCACAGGGAACCGGGACTAGCTCCTACGAGCAGTACTTC
>TRBJ2-1|NA|TRBV27|TRBD1
CASSLSGQGVSGEQFF
TGTGCCAGCAGTTTATCGGGACAGGGGGTTTCAGGTGAGCAGTTCTTC
>TRBJ1-5|once|TRBV6-1|NA
CASSGPAGFQPQHF
TGTGCCAGCAGTGGCCCGGCAGGGTTTCAGCCCCAGCATTTT
>TRBJ2-3|NA|TRBV6-4|NA
CASSSVNTDTQYF
TGTGCCAGCAGTTCGGTTAACACAGATACGCAGTATTTT
>TRBJ2-6|once|TRBV4-1|TRBD2
CASSQDRGVSGANGLTF
TGCGCCAGCAGCCAAGATCGGGGGGTCTCTGGGGCCAACGGCCTGACTTTC
>TRBJ2-5|NA|TRBV7-9|TRBD2
CASSLAQVAGLRETQYF
TGTGCCAGCAGCTTAGCGCAGGTAGCGGGCCTGAGGGAGACCCAGTACTTC
>TRBJ1-2|NA|TRBV7-7|TRBD1
CASSPDPGGVVNYGYTF
TGTGCCAGCAGCCCCGATCCAGGGGGCGTCGTTAACTATGGCTACACCTTC
>TRBJ2-7|NA|TRBV18|TRBD1
CASSSTSGTGTSYEQYF
TGTGCCAGCTCATCGACCTCCGGGACAGGGACATCCTACGAGCAGTACTTC
>TRBJ1-1|NA|TRBV7-3|NA
CASSLRGLGTEAFF
TGTGCCAGCAGCTTAAGGGGACTAGGGACTGAAGCTTTCTTT
>TRBJ2-2|NA|TRBV11-2|NA
CASSLARARTGELFF
TGTGCCAGCAGCTTAGCGAGGGCCAGGACCGGGGAGCTGTTTTTT
>TRBJ2-3|NA|TRBV5-1|NA
CASSLAVPEDTQYF
TGCGCCAGCAGCTTGGCAGTACCTGAAGATACGCAGTATTTT
>TRBJ1-1|NA|TRBV7-3|NA
CASSQGIRTEAFF
TGTGCCAGCAGCCAGGGAATCCGCACTGAAGCTTTCTTT
>TRBJ1-4|NA|TRBV5-1|TRBD1
CASSVDRTNEKLFF
TGCGCCAGCAGCGTGGACAGGACTAATGAAAAACTGTTTTTT
>TRBJ1-2|NA|TRBV5-6|TRBD1
CASSLGTGDAGYTF
TGTGCCAGCAGCTTGGGGACAGGGGATGCTGGCTACACCTTC
>TRBJ2-1|NA|TRBV27|NA
CASRILPFYNEQFF
TGTGCCAGCAGGATACTACCATTCTACAATGAGCAGTTCTTC
>TRBJ1-1|NA|TRBV9|NA
CASSVGEWTAEAFF
TGTGCCAGCAGCGTAGGGGAATGGACAGCCGAAGCTTTCTTT
>TRBJ2-4|NA|TRBV10-3|TRBD2
CAISDPLAGGLGIQYF
TGTGCCATCAGTGACCCACTAGCGGGGGGGCTTGGCATTCAGTACTTC
>TRBJ2-3|NA|TRBV10-3|NA
CAVQNTDTQYF
TGTGCCGTACAGAACACAGATACGCAGTATTTT
>TRBJ1-2|NA|TRBV7-3|NA
CASSPGQGVLIGYTF
TGTGCCAGCAGCCCGGGCCAGGGCGTATTAATTGGCTACACCTTC